The 16 T cell receptor beta chains below were found in one sample sequenced in a study of T cells in Graves' hyperthyroidism and ophthalmopathy. The investigators amplified TCR beta CDR3 regions from RNA transcripts. TCR CDR3 regions were first amplified by RT-PCR with HTBI primers. TCRdb reprocessed the multiplex PCR reads with MiXCR, giving one entry per CDR3 protein. The sample records about 380,000 distinct CDR3 sequences, approximately 13% being singletons. Sample: blood. The receptor set was obtained from a young man with Graves' hyperthyroidism that later progressed to Graves' ophthalmopathy.

The table lists this clonotype with a few counts. The V call is TRBV10-3, the J call TRBJ2-1, with D perhaps matching TRBD1 or TRBD2 (5 bases each). The CDR3 has 14 residues. The V gene lost 0 bases and the J gene lost 7 bases, with 10 bases spanning the gap. Germline V lookup: CDR1 ENHRY, CDR2 SYGVKD. CDR3 nucleotides: TGTGCCATCAGTGAGTCAGAGGGGAAGAATGAGCAGTTCTTC. It specifies CAISESEGKNEQFF.

This clonotype has ten or more counts. The chain recombines TRBV12-3 or TRBV12-4 with TRBJ1-2, with no clear D. V was cut by 3 bases and J by 2 bases, with 10 bases left in between. This CDR3 spans 14 amino acids. The CDR3 nucleotides read TGTGCCAGCAGTTTCACCAAAAGCAACTATGGCTACACCTTC. Residues: CASSFTKSNYGYTF.

This clonotype was detected ten times or more. J is TRBJ1-2 and V is TRBV2; no clear D. The CDR3 covers 14 residues. Germline V gene data show CDR1 as SNHLY and CDR2 as FYNNEI. V lost 2 bases and J lost 1, with 8 bases in between. The CDR3 sequence: CASSEWVSNYGYTF. The CDR3 coding sequence is TGTGCCAGCAGTGAATGGGTCAGTAACTATGGCTACACCTTC.

The V and J genes are TRBV20-1 and TRBJ2-1; 14 bases match TRBD2. The CDR3 loop spans 21 amino acids. Unmatched junction bases numbered 20, after V lost 6 bases and J lost 1 base. CDR1 is DFQATT, CDR2 SNEGSKA, per germline (reference sequence). CDR3 sequence reads: CSAVNKTSGGAGWWSYNEQFF. Here the CDR3 DNA reads TGCAGTGCCGTTAATAAGACTAGCGGGGGGGCCGGGTGGTGGTCCTACAATGAGCAGTTCTTC.

This clonotype showed up many times. The chain recombines TRBV20-1 with TRBJ2-5; 8 bases fit TRBD2. Trimming cost V 2 bases and J 4 bases; bases outside gene matches: 3. Germline values: CDR1 DFQATT, CDR2 SNEGSKA (reference sequence). The CDR3 sequence is 13 residues long. The CDR3 DNA sequence: TGCAGTGCTAGACACGGGACTAGAGAGACCCAGTACTTC. This codes for CSARHGTRETQYF.

This clonotype was counted a few times. As DNA, the CDR3 is TGCAGTGCTAGAGATAACAGGGTATACGAGCAGTACTTC. The encoded protein is CSARDNRVYEQYF. This chain joins TRBV20-1 and TRBJ2-7, with D possibly being TRBD1 (6 bases). The CDR3 length is 13 residues. CDR1 is DFQATT, CDR2 SNEGSKA, per germline (reference sequence). V lost 0 bases and J 4 bases, leaving 10 bases between the germline ends.

A few counts support this clonotype. The V call is TRBV27, the J call TRBJ2-1, with 7 bases aligning to TRBD1. The junction had 11 bases not matched to a gene; V was cut back by 10 bases and J by 5 bases. The CDR3 consists of 14 residues. From germline, CDR1 is MNHEY and CDR2 SMNVEV (reference sequence). CDR3 region: CATLSDRVNNEQFF. As DNA, the CDR3 is TGTGCCACCCTGTCCGACAGGGTTAACAATGAGCAGTTCTTC.

This clonotype was recorded at least ten times. The CDR3 protein is CASSSGTGGSPLHF. For the CDR3, the DNA is TGTGCCAGCAGTTCCGGGACAGGGGGTTCACCCCTCCACTTT. The chain joins TRBV27 to TRBJ1-6; 11 nucleotides agree with TRBD1. Germline V lookup: CDR1 MNHEY, CDR2 SMNVEV (reference sequence). Trimming at V came to 4 bases and at J to 9 bases, leaving 2 bases not matched to a gene. This CDR3 spans 14 amino acids.

As regards this clonotype: This sequence may be a read error, since a much larger clone differs from it by one base. The J gene is TRBJ1-6, the V gene TRBV11-2, with D perhaps TRBD1 (5 bases). This CDR3 contains 15 residues. V gave up 6 bases and J gave up 9 bases, with 18 bases separating them. Looked up from germline, CDR1 is SGHAT and CDR2 is FQNNGV. CDR3 bases: TGTGCCAGCAGTGGCAGGGTTCCTCGTAGTTCACCCCTCCACTTT. It encodes CASSGRVPRSSPLHF.

In its sample, this clonotype was seen many times. The chain uses TRBV18 and TRBJ2-7, with no clear D. Trimming pared 2 bases from V and 3 bases from J, leaving 8 bases between. The CDR3 consists of 13 residues. Germline lookup yields CDR1 KGHSH and CDR2 LQKENI. The CDR3 sequence is CASSPSQYYEQYF. The CDR3 DNA follows: TGTGCCAGCTCACCATCACAGTACTACGAGCAGTACTTC.

This sequence joins TRBV28 and TRBJ1-1; 12 bases match TRBD1. V shed 4 bases, J shed 7 bases, and the junction held 7 bases outside the gene matches. CDR3 size: 15 residues. Germline values: CDR1 MDHEN, CDR2 SYDVKM. This CDR3 reads CASSYSGTGGIEAFF. In nucleotides, the CDR3 is TGTGCCAGCAGTTACTCGGGGACAGGGGGCATTGAAGCTTTCTTT.

This clonotype was detected only a few times. The chain carries TRBV3-1 and TRBJ1-3; perhaps TRBD1 as D (5 bases). CDR3 size: 15 residues. V was clipped by 9 bases and J by 0 bases, with 15 bases between them. Germline V gene sequence: CDR1 LGHDT, CDR2 YNNKEL (reference sequence). The CDR3 DNA reads TGTGCCAGTCGTGGGGGGGAAGACTCTGGAAACACCATATATTTT. Residues: CASRGGEDSGNTIYF.

This clonotype has a count of ten or more. The chain employs TRBV27 and TRBJ1-6; 9 bases map to TRBD1. The CDR3 covers 16 residues. Germline trimming cut 3 bases from V and 7 bases from J; bases unmatched to any gene: 7. Germline assignment: CDR1 MNHEY and CDR2 SMNVEV (reference sequence). In DNA form, the CDR3 reads TGTGCCAGCAGTTTGGGGACAGGGTACCGGAATTCACCCCTCCACTTT. The encoded protein is CASSLGTGYRNSPLHF.

This clonotype was counted ten times or more. A much bigger clone sits one base away, suggesting this may be a read error. The V and J genes are TRBV2 and TRBJ1-2; tentatively, D is TRBD1 (5 bases). CDR1 SNHLY and CDR2 FYNNEI come from the germline V gene. V was trimmed by 4 bases and J by 2 bases, leaving 8 bases between them. The CDR3 extends over 13 amino acids. The CDR3 nucleotides are TGTGCCAGCAGTGCCCAGGGCAACTATGGCTACACCTTC. The encoded protein is CASSAQGNYGYTF.

Ten or more counts support this clonotype. The chain employs TRBV7-9 and TRBJ2-5, with D possibly being TRBD1 or TRBD2 (6 bases each). CDR3 length: 16 residues. The V end was cut by 5 bases, the J end by 2 bases, with 18 bases between. In germline, CDR1 is SEHNR, CDR2 FQNEAQ (reference sequence). CDR3 coding DNA: TGTGCCAGCAGCCGCCGGGGGCGGGGTCATCAAGAGACCCAGTACTTC. Its protein product is CASSRRGRGHQETQYF. The complete variable domain, with remaining parts taken from reference TRBV7-9 and TRBJ2-5, reads DTGVSQNPRHKITKRGQNVTFRCDPISEHNRLYWYRQTLGQGPEFLTYFQNEAQLEKSRLLSDRFSAERPKGSFSTLEIQRTEQGDSAMYLCASSRRGRGHQETQYFGPGTRLLVL.

Ten or more counts support this clonotype. The V gene is TRBV15, the J gene TRBJ1-4, with 8 bases that match TRBD1. The ends lost 3 bases at V and 3 bases at J; junction bases unmatched: 3. Germline loops: CDR1 LNHNV, CDR2 YYDKDF (reference sequence). The CDR3 sequence is 15 residues long. Here the CDR3 DNA reads TGTGCCACCAGCAGCCACAGGGGGTCTAATGAAAAACTGTTTTTT. It translates to CATSSHRGSNEKLFF.